This T cell receptor beta chain stems from a study of OX40 agonist ivuxolimab in advanced cancers. Sampling of blood occurred at baseline, cycle 4 day 1, and cycle 7 day 1. Profiled with immunoSEQ multiplex PCR; TCRdb holds only in-frame clones, not every one. The sample yields tens of thousands of clones, 87% seen once. The receptor's source is an adult with an advanced solid tumor such as melanoma, head and neck, liver or kidney cancer. Sequencing used CD4+ or CD8+ T cells sorted from blood, obtained in a trial of the OX40 agonist ivuxolimab.

CDR3 protein: CAISQGGGTEAFF. The CDR3 nucleotides are TGTGCCATCAGCCAAGGGGGTGGGACTGAAGCTTTCTTT. The rearrangement links TRBV10-3 to TRBJ1-1; D possibly corresponds to TRBD1 (6 bases). Germline CDR1 and CDR2: ENHRY and SYGVKD. The CDR3 is made up of 13 amino acids. V lost 6 bases and J 5 bases, leaving 13 bases between the germline ends.